The present TCR beta chain was sequenced within a study of T cells in Graves' hyperthyroidism and ophthalmopathy. The table lists this clonotype with many counts. RNA transcripts yielded amplified TCR beta CDR3 regions. During a first-round RT-PCR of the TCR CDR3, the HTBI primer set was used. MiXCR, applied by TCRdb to the multiplex PCR reads, yields one record per CDR3 protein. The top ten clones hold roughly 32% of a sample with roughly 170,000 distinct CDR3 sequences, 15% to 20% of them seen once. The CDR3 extends over 14 amino acids. The germline V and J ends were trimmed by 7 bases and 6 bases, with 19 bases remaining between them. CDR1 SQVTM and CDR2 ANQGSEA come from the germline V gene.

V gene TRBV29-1 combines with J gene TRBJ2-1; D may match TRBD1 or TRBD2 (5 bases each). The sequence was collected from a woman between 45 and 60 years old with Graves' hyperthyroidism. The sequenced sample was blood. For the CDR3, the DNA is TGCAGCGGTCATGTGAGGGGCCCAGGCAATGAGCAGTTCTTC. This gives the protein CSGHVRGPGNEQFF.